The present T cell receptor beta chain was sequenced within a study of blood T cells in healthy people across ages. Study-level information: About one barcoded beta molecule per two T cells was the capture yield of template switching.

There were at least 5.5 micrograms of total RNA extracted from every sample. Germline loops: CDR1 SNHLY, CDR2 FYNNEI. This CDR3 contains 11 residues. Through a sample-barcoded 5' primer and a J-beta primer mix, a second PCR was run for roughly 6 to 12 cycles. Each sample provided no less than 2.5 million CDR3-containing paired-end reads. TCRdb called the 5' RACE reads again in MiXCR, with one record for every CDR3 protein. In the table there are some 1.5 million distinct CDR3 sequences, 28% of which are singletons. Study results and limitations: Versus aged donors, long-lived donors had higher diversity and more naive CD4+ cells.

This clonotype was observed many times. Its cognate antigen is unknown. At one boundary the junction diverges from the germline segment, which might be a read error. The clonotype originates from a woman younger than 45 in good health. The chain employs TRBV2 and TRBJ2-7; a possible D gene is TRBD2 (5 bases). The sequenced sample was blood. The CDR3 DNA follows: TGTGCCAGTAGTGTAGCCAGCGGGCAGTACTTC. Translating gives CASSVASGQYF.